This T cell receptor (beta chain) was sequenced for a study of OX40 agonist ivuxolimab in advanced cancers. Study-wide points: Some nonresponders likewise displayed low normalized T-cell clonal expansion.

Repertoires were generated with immunoSEQ multiplex PCR, while TCRdb's copy carries only in-frame clones and drops some. The repertoire has tens of thousands of clones, roughly 80% of them found once; the top ten carry roughly a fifth. A note on this clone: The antigen is not known.

V shed 1 base and J shed 0 bases, with 7 bases lying between them. This CDR3 contains 15 residues. In germline, CDR1 is SNHLY, CDR2 FYNNEI. The receptor was isolated from an adult with an advanced solid tumor such as melanoma, head and neck, liver or kidney cancer. J is TRBJ1-3 and V is TRBV2; D call uncertain. Sequencing was performed on CD4+ or CD8+ T cells sorted from blood, taken in a trial of the OX40 agonist ivuxolimab. The CDR3 reads CASSEDSSSGNTIYF. For the CDR3, the DNA is TGTGCCAGCAGTGAAGATAGCAGCTCTGGAAACACCATATATTTT.